The rows below give T cell receptor beta chains drawn from one sample of a study of T cells expressing NK-cell markers. For each CDR3 protein, TCRdb gives one entry from its re-call of the 5' RACE reads, without DNA. The sample holds 500,000 to 700,000 distinct CDR3 sequences. Sequences were obtained from blood T cells: a sorted CD56 or NKG2C T cell subset, CD4+ or CD8+ T cells, or bulk PBMC T cells (not recorded which). Receptor source: a man between 18 and 35 years old in good health. The CDR3 runs from the conserved cysteine through the conserved F or W. The order of the fields is V gene, CDR3 length, J gene, CDR3 protein.

TRBV6-5	14	TRBJ2-1	CASTGGVRVHEQFF
TRBV10-3	12	TRBJ2-5	CAISELSETQYF
TRBV29-1	14	TRBJ1-2	CSVPSRGIGYGYTF
TRBV7-9	15	TRBJ1-3	CASSGETGYGNTIYF
TRBV12-3/TRBV12-4	14	TRBJ2-4	CASSLQGRLSIQYF
TRBV5-1	15	TRBJ2-1	CASSLEGRVDNEQFF
TRBV7-2	14	TRBJ2-2	CASTLKRVIGELFF
TRBV10-3	14	TRBJ2-2	CATAGTGWAGELFF
TRBV2	13	TRBJ2-3	CASRDQITDTQYF
TRBV4-2	16	TRBJ2-7	CASSRGGPLSSYEQYF
TRBV7-2	15	TRBJ2-7	CASSFTRASSYEQYF